This T cell receptor beta chain was sequenced for a study of cytomegalovirus exposure and HLA in healthy donors. Whole-study findings and limits: The authors listed 150 to 200 TCR beta chains as cytomegalovirus-associated. A later analysis linked a missense variant in DCLRE1C to the trimming of TCR beta V and J genes. TCR beta sequences numbering fewer than 20,000 were associated with HLA alleles at 0.05 false discovery rate in a later analysis.

The PCR was carried out with 60 Vbeta primers and 13 Jbeta primers. Generated by immunoSEQ multiplex PCR, the TCRdb table keeps only in-frame clones and is missing some. The sample has 210,000 or so clones; roughly 84% are singletons. The V end lost 4 bases, the J end lost 4 bases, and 7 bases lay between the germline ends. This CDR3 is 13 amino acids long. CDR1 and CDR2 from the germline V gene are SNHLY and FYNNEI. Details on this clone: Its antigen is currently unknown.

All the people who gave samples were healthy bone marrow donors. This TCR came from a boy between 2 and 15 years old in good health and CMV-seronegative. What was sequenced was PBMCs. The chain uses TRBV2 and TRBJ1-4; no reliable D call. CDR3 in DNA: TGTGCCAGCAGTGTACAGTTTAATGAAAAACTGTTTTTT. It translates to CASSVQFNEKLFF.